These T cell receptor beta chains were read from a single sample in a study of early T cells in non-severe SARS-CoV-2 infection. Each CDR3 protein is one row after TCRdb ran MiXCR on the 5' RACE reads. There are 45,000 to 55,000 distinct CDR3 sequences in the sample; approximately 6% occur only once, and about 3.9% lies in the top ten. What was sequenced was whole blood. These receptors were obtained from an adult who was a healthcare worker with PCR-confirmed SARS-CoV-2 infection or an uninfected control (not recorded which). Each CDR3 is given without its conserved first and last residue. A D gene is named only where the DNA matches it firmly. The listing skips clone size in some rows; elsewhere it reads once, few, many or a size class.

d_call j_call v_call clone_size cdr3_aa
NA TRBJ2-7 TRBV19 few ASSPTGTFYEQY
NA TRBJ2-1 TRBV6-5 many ASSQTLREQF
TRBD1 TRBJ1-4 TRBV7-9 NA ASRHTGDPTNEKLF
TRBD1 TRBJ1-2 TRBV6-2/TRBV6-3 NA ASSSDRGGYT
NA TRBJ1-6 TRBV20-1 many SADLGASNSPLH
TRBD1 TRBJ1-1 TRBV20-1 many SARAGTGDTEAF
NA TRBJ1-5 TRBV7-2 many ASSPQSISNQPQH
NA TRBJ2-5 TRBV4-3 NA ASSQDLSAGPTKTQY
TRBD2 TRBJ2-5 TRBV7-2 few ASSRTSGGPQTQY
TRBD2 TRBJ2-1 TRBV6-4 few ASKTPGLAVYNEQF
TRBD1 TRBJ2-3 TRBV5-1 many ASSLVGQGADTQY
NA TRBJ1-1 TRBV3-1 many ASSQHWQDTEAF
NA TRBJ2-7 TRBV4-3 few ASSQLGTSNEQY
TRBD1 TRBJ1-6 TRBV7-9 NA ASSARTGNRSPPH
NA TRBJ2-1 TRBV2 many ASSEDRRYEQF
TRBD2 TRBJ2-5 TRBV28 few ASSGWASGGQETQY
NA TRBJ2-3 TRBV7-6 many ASSQDQTTDTQY
TRBD2 TRBJ2-7 TRBV15 NA ATALTSGKTYEQY
NA TRBJ1-1 TRBV7-9 many ASSQGGSGSTEAF
NA TRBJ1-2 TRBV6-6 many ASSYPTGIQGRSYGYT
NA TRBJ2-7 TRBV7-9 NA ASSASLLWAEQY
NA TRBJ2-7 TRBV4-2 few ASSQDVGGVNPYEQY
NA TRBJ1-1 TRBV2 many ASREPGLEAF
NA TRBJ1-1 TRBV5-1 many ASSLVTGTNTEAF
TRBD2 TRBJ2-5 TRBV20-1 few SARTSWGQETQY
TRBD2 TRBJ2-3 TRBV12-3/TRBV12-4 many ASSPGGPFDTQY
TRBD1 TRBJ2-5 TRBV5-6 few ASSLRTGGAETQY
NA TRBJ2-5 TRBV6-5 few ASSWGVGQETQY
NA TRBJ2-4 TRBV27 many ASSPRTPSNIQY
NA TRBJ2-1 TRBV28 many ASSSPPRWI
TRBD2 TRBJ2-1 TRBV7-2 NA ASSITSTLAGGTLGVQF
NA TRBJ2-6 TRBV7-8 few ASRPTGAVLTQSGANVLT
NA TRBJ2-7 TRBV29-1 many SVIVTGNSYEQY
NA TRBJ1-3 TRBV7-8 NA ASSSSGSSSGNTIY
NA TRBJ2-3 TRBV6-5 many ASSYRRLDTQY
NA TRBJ1-5 TRBV18 many ASSTDKRRSNQPQH
NA TRBJ2-4 TRBV7-2 few ASSLSQNIQY
TRBD1 TRBJ1-2 TRBV6-6 many VSSPRQGYGYT
NA TRBJ2-7 TRBV10-3 many AISSDVAEQY
NA TRBJ1-5 TRBV5-6 NA ASTILGRANQPQH
NA TRBJ2-5 TRBV20-1 many SARVRWQLDGTQY
TRBD1 TRBJ1-1 TRBV7-6 many ASSLRNRGTEAF
NA TRBJ2-7 TRBV15 NA ATSRERSGYEQY
NA TRBJ1-3 TRBV4-2 many ASSPRTSGNTIY
NA TRBJ2-1 TRBV6-2/TRBV6-3 few ASRLTGASSYNEQF
NA TRBJ2-3 TRBV11-3 many ASSSGLYTDTQY
NA TRBJ1-1 TRBV5-1 many ASSLDERKYKAF
NA TRBJ1-4 TRBV24-1 few ATSDRGNEKLF
TRBD2 TRBJ2-1 TRBV19 many ASTPEAGTAYNEQF
TRBD1 TRBJ2-7 TRBV28 NA ASRGRGQTYEQY
NA TRBJ1-5 TRBV6-5 few ASSPDRKRDQPQH
TRBD1 TRBJ2-7 TRBV5-1 NA ASSPDRGIGEQY
TRBD1 TRBJ1-1 TRBV18 many ASSPDRPPEAF
TRBD2 TRBJ2-3 TRBV11-3 few ASRQPGGITDTQY
TRBD2 TRBJ2-3 TRBV6-2/TRBV6-3 few ASSTTGGPADTQY
NA TRBJ2-2 TRBV5-1 NA ASSTVVGHNTGELF
TRBD1 TRBJ2-7 TRBV10-3 medium-sized AISESTTGVGMQY
TRBD2 TRBJ2-1 TRBV4-3 NA ASSQEERGGHEQF
TRBD2 TRBJ2-3 TRBV7-2 few ASSRTRSTDTQY